What follows are 7 T cell receptor beta chains derived from one specimen sequenced in a study of blood T cell repertoires in COVID-19. Assay: immunoSEQ multiplex PCR; the TCRdb copy retains only in-frame clones and omits some. The sample has a few hundred thousand clones; about 85% are singletons. Sequenced input: PBMCs or T cells enriched from blood (not recorded which). Receptors were obtained from a man aged 40-55 years who had recovered from COVID-19.

This clone was seen a few times. Other nucleotide sequences from this sample produce the same CDR3. The chain carries TRBV6-5 and TRBJ2-3, with 7 nucleotides matching TRBD1. Germline V gives CDR1 MNHEY, CDR2 SVGAGI. CDR3 length equals 14 residues. The V gene end was trimmed by 6 bases and the J gene end by 3 bases; junction bases not matched to a gene: 6. The CDR3: CASRRTGGTDTQYF. CDR3 nucleotides: TGTGCCAGCAGGCGGACAGGAGGAACAGATACGCAGTATTTT.

This chain links TRBV2 with TRBJ2-1, with D tentatively TRBD2 (5 bases). The germline V gene encodes CDR1 SNHLY and CDR2 FYNNEI. V lost 4 bases and J 5 bases, leaving 12 bases between the germline ends. The CDR3 contains 14 residues. Written as DNA, the CDR3 is TGTGCCAGCAGTGGGGTTAGCGTCCACAATGAGCAGTTCTTC. Protein product: CASSGVSVHNEQFF.

The J gene is TRBJ2-7, the V gene TRBV19; possible D gene TRBD2, 5 bases. The V gene's germline CDR1 is LNHDA and CDR2 SQIVND (reference sequence). The CDR3 has 14 amino acids. Deletions cut 7 bases from V and 5 bases from J, with 18 bases between. CDR3 amino acids: CASKSSGAENEQYF. The CDR3 nucleotides read TGTGCCAGTAAATCAAGCGGAGCAGAGAACGAGCAGTACTTC.

The chain couples TRBV27 to TRBJ2-7; 10 positions match TRBD2. The CDR3 consists of 15 residues. The germline V gene encodes CDR1 MNHEY and CDR2 SMNVEV (reference sequence). Trimming at V came to 5 bases and at J to 3 bases, leaving 7 bases not matched to a gene. This chain's CDR3 is CASSSWSSGGYEQYF. CDR3 bases: TGTGCCAGCAGTAGTTGGTCTAGCGGGGGCTACGAGCAGTACTTC.

This clone was recorded once. V usage is TRBV7-9 and J usage is TRBJ1-1, with 7 bases fitting TRBD1. Per the germline V gene, CDR1 is SEHNR and CDR2 is FQNEAQ (reference sequence). CDR3 length equals 14 residues. V gave up 1 base and J gave up 3 bases; unmatched junction bases: 2. CDR3 amino acids: CASSLEGGYTEAFF. The CDR3 DNA sequence: TGTGCCAGCAGCTTAGAAGGGGGCTACACTGAAGCTTTCTTT.

The chain is built from TRBV7-9 and TRBJ1-4; possibly TRBD1 for D (5 bases). The V gene lost 3 bases and the J gene lost 8 bases, with 13 bases spanning the gap. The V gene's germline CDR1 is SEHNR and CDR2 FQNEAQ (reference sequence). The CDR3 has 14 amino acids. In nucleotides, the CDR3 is TGTGCCAGCAGCTTTGTTGGGGCTGGGGAAAAACTGTTTTTT. This encodes CASSFVGAGEKLFF. Full variable domain (rest looked up from reference TRBV7-9 and TRBJ1-4): DTGVSQNPRHKITKRGQNVTFRCDPISEHNRLYWYRQTLGQGPEFLTYFQNEAQLEKSRLLSDRFSAERPKGSFSTLEIQRTEQGDSAMYLCASSFVGAGEKLFFGSGTQLSVL.

This clone was counted only a few times. The chain uses TRBV6-5 and TRBJ1-2; 7 positions agree with TRBD1. Germline V gives CDR1 MNHEY, CDR2 SVGAGI. J lost 1 base, V lost 6 bases, and 8 bases had no gene match. The CDR3 sequence is 15 residues long. The CDR3 sequence is CASRSPGQSNYGYTF. For the CDR3, the DNA is TGTGCCAGCAGGTCCCCGGGACAGAGTAACTATGGCTACACCTTC.